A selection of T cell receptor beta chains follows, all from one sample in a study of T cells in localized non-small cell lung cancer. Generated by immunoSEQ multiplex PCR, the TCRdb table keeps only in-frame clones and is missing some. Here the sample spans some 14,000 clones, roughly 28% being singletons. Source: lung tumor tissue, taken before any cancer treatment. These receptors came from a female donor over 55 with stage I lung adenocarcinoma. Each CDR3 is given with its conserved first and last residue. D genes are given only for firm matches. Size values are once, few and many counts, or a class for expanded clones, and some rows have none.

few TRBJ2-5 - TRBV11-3 CASSSGPIGETQYF TGTGCCAGCAGCTCGGGCCCTATCGGAGAGACCCAGTACTTC
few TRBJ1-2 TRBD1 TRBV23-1 CASSQRSPGQGVYGYTF TGCGCCAGCAGCCAGCGAAGCCCGGGACAGGGGGTCTATGGCTACACCTTC
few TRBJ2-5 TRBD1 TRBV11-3 CASSSDRVYQETQYF TGTGCCAGCAGCTCGGACAGGGTGTACCAAGAGACCCAGTACTTC
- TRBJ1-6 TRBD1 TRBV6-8 CASSYSGGSSYNSPLHF TGTGCCAGCAGTTATTCAGGGGGCAGCTCCTATAATTCACCCCTCCACTTT
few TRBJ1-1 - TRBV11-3 CASRKTRGLNTEAFF TGTGCCAGCAGGAAAACTAGGGGTTTGAACACTGAAGCTTTCTTT
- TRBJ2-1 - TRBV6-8 CASSLLAYNEQFF TGTGCCAGCAGCCTCCTAGCGTACAATGAGCAGTTCTTC
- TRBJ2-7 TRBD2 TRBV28 CASSLRRLARGTSYEQYF TGTGCCAGCAGTTTAAGACGACTAGCACGGGGGACCTCCTACGAGCAGTACTTC
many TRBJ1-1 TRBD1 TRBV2 CASSEGGTGRGEAFF TGTGCCAGCAGTGAAGGGGGGACAGGGAGAGGTGAAGCTTTCTTT
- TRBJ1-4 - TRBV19 CASSPGPNEKLFF TGTGCCAGTAGCCCAGGGCCTAATGAAAAACTGTTTTTT
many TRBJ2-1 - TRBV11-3 CASSLGAWAGHIEQFF TGTGCCAGCAGCTTAGGGGCTTGGGCGGGACACATTGAGCAGTTCTTC
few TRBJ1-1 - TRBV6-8 CASSYSGWWTEAFF TGTGCCAGCAGTTACTCAGGGTGGTGGACTGAAGCTTTCTTT
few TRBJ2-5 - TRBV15 CATSRATVTRDQYF TGTGCCACCAGCAGGGCGACTGTCACGAGGGACCAGTACTTC
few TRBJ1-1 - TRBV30 CAWKGQANTEAFF TGTGCCTGGAAGGGACAAGCGAACACTGAAGCTTTCTTT
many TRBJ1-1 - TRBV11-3 CASSATTANTEAFF TGTGCCAGCAGCGCGACGACGGCGAACACTGAAGCTTTCTTT
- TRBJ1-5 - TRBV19 CASSISGTGLKKPQHF TGTGCCAGTAGTATTTCGGGCACAGGGCTCAAAAAGCCCCAGCATTTT
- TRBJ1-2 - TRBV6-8 CASRGVPYGYTF TGTGCCAGCCGCGGGGTTCCCTATGGCTACACCTTC
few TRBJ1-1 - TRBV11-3 CASSFYKDPRTEAFF TGTGCCAGCAGCTTTTACAAAGACCCCCGAACTGAAGCTTTCTTT
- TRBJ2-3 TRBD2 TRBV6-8 CASSYSRPGGQYF TGTGCCAGCAGTTACTCCCGGCCGGGGGGGCAGTATTTT
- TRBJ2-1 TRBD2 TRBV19 CASSPGLTNEQFF TGTGCCAGTAGTCCGGGACTAACAAATGAGCAGTTCTTC
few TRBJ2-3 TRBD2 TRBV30 CAWSVQGLGRTDTQYF TGTGCCTGGAGTGTACAGGGACTAGGAAGGACAGATACGCAGTATTTT
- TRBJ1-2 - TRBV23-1 CASSQPLTANTNYGYTF TGCGCCAGCAGTCAACCGTTGACAGCCAACACTAACTATGGCTACACCTTC
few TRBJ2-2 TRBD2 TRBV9 CASSKLAAGELFF TGTGCCAGCAGCAAACTAGCGGCCGGGGAGCTGTTTTTT
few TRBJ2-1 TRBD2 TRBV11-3 CASSLPLAGPLTGEQFF TGTGCCAGCAGCTTACCCCTAGCGGGTCCCCTTACTGGTGAGCAGTTCTTC
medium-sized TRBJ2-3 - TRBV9 CASSFNRESTDTQYF TGTGCCAGCAGCTTTAACAGAGAAAGCACAGATACGCAGTATTTT
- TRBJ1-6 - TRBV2 CASNWAPGNSPLHF TGTGCCAGCAATTGGGCGCCGGGGAATTCACCCCTCCACTTT
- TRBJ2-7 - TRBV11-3 CASSVLAGTSYEQYF TGTGCCAGCAGCGTATTAGCCGGGACCAGCTACGAGCAGTACTTC